This T cell receptor beta chain was sequenced for a study of CD8+ T cells in alopecia areata. Study summary: At a dose of 5 to 10 mg twice daily, oral tofacitinib was given to treated patients. Broader study findings: Relative to normal scalp, lesional scalp, especially alopecia totalis/universalis, showed higher clonality.

Concerning this clone: Its antigen is currently unknown.

Lesional scalp tissue (obtained by punch biopsy) and peripheral blood were collected from alopecia areata patients. Reverse transcription of extracted RNA yielded cDNA, which provided the sequencing template. Assay used: immunoSEQ multiplex PCR; TCRdb lists only in-frame clones, some missing. The data contain 160,000 or so clones, around half of them singletons. V was pared by 2 bases and J by 2 bases, with 4 bases between. CDR1 is GTSNPN, CDR2 SVGIG, per germline (reference sequence). This CDR3 is 11 amino acids long. This specimen consisted of CD8+ T cells sorted from blood, obtained at week 0. The chain recombines TRBV30 with TRBJ2-7; D not resolved. The clonotype originates from a human donor with alopecia areata. The chain's CDR3 is CAWSTPYEQYF. The CDR3, as DNA: TGTGCCTGGAGTACGCCCTACGAGCAGTACTTC.